This T cell receptor beta chain derives from a study of T cell responses to AZD1222 COVID-19 vaccine. Profiling relied on immunoSEQ multiplex PCR, and the TCRdb table lists in-frame clones only, not all of them. The sample holds 170,000 or so clones; almost 90% are singletons and the top ten take about 9.9%. V shed 5 bases and J 3 bases; nucleotides not matched to a gene: 9. Germline V gene lookup returns CDR1 SGHNT and CDR2 YENEEA. This CDR3 is built from 16 residues. This TCR derives from an adult who received the AZD1222 COVID-19 vaccine. The sequencing here drew on peripheral blood, taken 28 days after the second AZD1222 dose. The chain combines TRBV11-3 with TRBJ2-3, with TRBD2 identical over 9 bases. The CDR3 DNA follows: TGTGCCAGCAGCCTTGGAATAGCGGGGGAAACAGATACGCAGTATTTT. This codes for CASSLGIAGETDTQYF.